This T cell receptor beta chain was sequenced during a study of blood T cells in healthy people across ages. A J-beta primer mix and a sample-barcoded 5' primer were used in a second PCR of about 6 to 12 cycles. A template-switch adaptor containing 12 random nucleotides labeled each cDNA molecule. TCRdb processed the 5' RACE reads anew with MiXCR; each CDR3 protein has one entry. The sample shows approximately 1.5 million distinct CDR3 sequences, about 42% of them seen only once. Study results and caveats: Per million T cells, the diversity of TCR beta decreased roughly linearly as age advanced. Since the PBMCs were unsorted, naive and antigen-experienced cells could not be conclusively compared. Shifts in expanded clonotypes may have been confounded by donor CMV status, which was unknown.

This clonotype was detected only a few times. Its antigen remains unknown. V trimming: 3 bases; J trimming: 5 bases; junction bases outside the gene matches: 6. This CDR3 has 13 residues. CDR1 DFQATT and CDR2 SNEGSKA come from the germline V gene (reference sequence). The genes are TRBV20-1 and TRBJ1-2; TRBD1 matches at 7 bases. Sequencing was done on a sample of blood. The TCR was taken from a young woman in good health. In DNA form, the CDR3 reads TGCAGTGCTAGCGTACAGGGGAATTATGGCTACACCTTC. Residues: CSASVQGNYGYTF.